This is a list of T cell receptor beta chains from one sample in a study of CD8+CD57+ T cells in acquired aplastic anemia. TCRdb analysed the reads with MiXCR anew, one entry per CDR3 protein. The sample yields some 200,000 distinct CDR3 sequences, roughly 50% seen once. Sequenced input: sorted CD4+, CD8+, or CD8+CD57+ T cells (not recorded which) from PBMCs. These receptors were obtained from a human donor with aplastic anemia. Each CDR3 is given with its conserved first and last residue. The order of the fields is V gene, CDR3 protein.

V: TRBV7-3
CDR3: CASSLYQGTEAFF

V: TRBV24-1
CDR3: CATSDLRNTNTGELFF

V: TRBV12-3/TRBV12-4
CDR3: CASSFGLAGGTDTQYF

V: TRBV30
CDR3: CAWSVRRVAGNTIYF

V: TRBV27
CDR3: CASTTLGQGDNYTF

V: TRBV10-2
CDR3: CASSEILRKQYF

V: TRBV20-1
CDR3: CSTSGQGGTEAFF

V: TRBV2
CDR3: CASIPTTANYGYTF

V: TRBV27
CDR3: CASSTYRSSYNSPLHF

V: TRBV7-2
CDR3: CASSASGGGGTQYF